A selection of T cell receptor beta chains follows, all from one sample in a study of blood T cell repertoires in COVID-19. The method was immunoSEQ multiplex PCR; TCRdb's version includes in-frame clones alone and lacks a portion of them. The repertoire consists of about 250,000 clones, with 82% occurring once and the leading ten covering under 5.5%. Input material: peripheral blood. The origin of the receptors is a woman of 80 years or more with active or convalescent COVID-19. The CDR3 runs from the conserved cysteine through the conserved F or W. The order of the fields is J gene, clone size, V gene, D gene, CDR3 DNA, CDR3 protein. The D gene is left open where the match is weak. Clone size is given for some rows only: seen once, a few or many times, or a class if the clone is expanded.

TRBJ1-5	NA	TRBV5-8	NA	TGTGCCAGCAGCTGGCTTCAGGGTGGCAATCAGCCCCAGCATTTT	CASSWLQGGNQPQHF
TRBJ1-1	NA	TRBV28	TRBD1	TGTGCCAGCAGCCGAGGGACAGCTCCCGAAGCTTTCTTT	CASSRGTAPEAFF
TRBJ1-6	NA	TRBV4-1	NA	TGCGCCAGCAGCCAAGATCTGTCTGAGAATTCACCCCTCCACTTT	CASSQDLSENSPLHF
TRBJ2-5	few	TRBV2	TRBD1	TGTGCCAGCAGTGAGGAACAGGGGGCTGAGGAGACCCAGTACTTC	CASSEEQGAEETQYF
TRBJ1-2	NA	TRBV24-1	NA	TGTGCCACCAGTGGGGCGGGGAGCCAGGCCTATGGCTACACCTTC	CATSGAGSQAYGYTF
TRBJ1-4	few	TRBV9	NA	TGTGCCAGCAGCGCAACCGGGAACACCGCAACTAATGAAAAACTGTTTTTT	CASSATGNTATNEKLFF
TRBJ1-2	few	TRBV30	NA	TGTGCCTGGAGTGCAGGGGTTGGTCATGGCTACACCTTC	CAWSAGVGHGYTF
TRBJ1-5	NA	TRBV12-5	NA	TGTGCTAGTGCCAACAGGGACGGCAATCAGCCCCAGCATTTT	CASANRDGNQPQHF
TRBJ2-7	NA	TRBV30	TRBD2	TGTGCCTGGACTAGCGGTATCTCCTACGAGCAGTACTTC	CAWTSGISYEQYF
TRBJ2-2	NA	TRBV5-1	NA	TGCGCCAGCAGCTTGGCCGCGCCCAACACCGGGGAGCTGTTTTTT	CASSLAAPNTGELFF
TRBJ1-1	once	TRBV7-9	NA	TGTGCCAGCAGCTTAGGGTGGGAGGGTGAAGCTTTCTTT	CASSLGWEGEAFF
TRBJ2-5	NA	TRBV7-7	NA	TGTGCTAGCAGCTTACAGGGCCCAGAGACCCAGTACTTC	CASSLQGPETQYF
TRBJ1-1	once	TRBV28	NA	TGTGCCAGCAGTCTCCCGACTCAGGGCCCGAACACTGAAGCTTTCTTT	CASSLPTQGPNTEAFF
TRBJ2-7	NA	TRBV25-1	TRBD1	TGTGCCAGCAGTGAGGCCGGGACAGGGGACTACGAGCAGTACTTC	CASSEAGTGDYEQYF
TRBJ1-1	NA	TRBV6-2/TRBV6-3	NA	TGTGCCAGCAGTCCCAACACGCTCACTGAAGCTTTCTTT	CASSPNTLTEAFF
TRBJ1-4	few	TRBV10-3	NA	TGTGCCATCAGTGAGGGGGGGGATGAAAAACTGTTTTTT	CAISEGGDEKLFF
TRBJ2-5	NA	TRBV7-6	TRBD2	TGTGCCAGCAGCTTAGCCCCTAGGACTAGCGGGAGCGGGACCCAGTACTTC	CASSLAPRTSGSGTQYF
TRBJ2-1	NA	TRBV12-3/TRBV12-4	NA	TGTGCCAGCAGTTTCTCGGGACAACAGCCCCAGTTCTTC	CASSFSGQQPQFF
TRBJ2-7	NA	TRBV10-3	TRBD1	TGTGCCATCAGTGAACAGGGGAACGAGCAGTACTTC	CAISEQGNEQYF
TRBJ2-7	once	TRBV3-1/TRBV3-2	TRBD1	TGTGCCAGCAGCCAGATGACAGGGGGCGCAGGGGGCGAGCAGTACTTC	CASSQMTGGAGGEQYF
TRBJ2-2	NA	TRBV15	TRBD1	TGTGCCACCAGCAGACAGGGGGCTGGGGAGCTGTTTTTT	CATSRQGAGELFF
TRBJ1-1	NA	TRBV18	NA	TGTGCCAGCTCATCAGGGTCGGGGGACACTGAAGCTTTCTTT	CASSSGSGDTEAFF
TRBJ2-4	NA	TRBV19	TRBD1	TGTGCCACTTCGACAGGGTCTGGAAGAAACACCAAAAACATTCAGTACTTC	CATSTGSGRNTKNIQYF
TRBJ1-4	once	TRBV29-1	TRBD1	TGCAGCGTTTCCGCCAGGGGGCTTGAAAAACTGTTTTTT	CSVSARGLEKLFF
TRBJ2-1	NA	TRBV11-3	NA	TGTGCCAGCAGCTTAGTTCCGGGTTCTGAGCAGTTCTTC	CASSLVPGSEQFF
TRBJ1-1	NA	TRBV6-5	TRBD1	TGTGCCACCGTGGACAGGGGGGTGACGGAAGCTTTCTTT	CATVDRGVTEAFF